A selection of T cell receptor beta chains follows, all from one sample in a study of read filtering for tumor transcriptome and immune sequencing. TCRdb used MiXCR to reprocess the reads, holding one entry per CDR3 protein. The table has 35,000 to 40,000 distinct CDR3 sequences, roughly an eighth seen once. Sequencing was carried out using a population of CD138-negative cells sorted from bone marrow. These TCRs come from a donor at least 40 years old with multiple myeloma. Each CDR3 is given with its conserved first and last residue. D genes are given only for firm matches. Clone sizes are given selectively: once, few, many, or a class where the clone is expanded.

V,J,D,size,DNA,CDR3
TRBV29-1,TRBJ2-5,TRBD2,.,TGCAGCGTGACCAGCGGACTAGTCGGGGAGACCCAGTACTTC,CSVTSGLVGETQYF
TRBV11-3,TRBJ2-1,.,many,TGTGCCAGCAGCTTAGACAGGGGCTCCTACAATGAGCAGTTCTTC,CASSLDRGSYNEQFF
TRBV4-3,TRBJ2-3,.,few,TGCGCCAGCAGCCAAGATCAGGGATTTGGGACAGATACGCAGTATTTT,CASSQDQGFGTDTQYF
TRBV7-2,TRBJ1-5,.,.,TGTGCCAGCAGCTTATACTGGGGGGATCAGCCCCAGCATTTT,CASSLYWGDQPQHF
TRBV29-1,TRBJ2-1,.,many,TGCAGCGTTGTGAGACTAAATGAGCAGTTCTTC,CSVVRLNEQFF
TRBV6-1,TRBJ2-7,.,.,TGTGCCAGCTATACATCTAGCGCCAGCTCCTACGAGCAGTACTTC,CASYTSSASSYEQYF
TRBV5-1,TRBJ2-1,.,many,TGCGCCAGCAGCTTGAATAGCCCCAATGAGCAGTTCTTC,CASSLNSPNEQFF
TRBV19,TRBJ2-1,.,many,TGTGCCAGTAGTATAGTGGACCACTCCTACAATGAGCAGTTCTTC,CASSIVDHSYNEQFF
TRBV10-3,TRBJ2-1,TRBD2,few,TGTGCCATATTTAGCGGGAGTTTGGATGAGCAGTTCTTC,CAIFSGSLDEQFF
TRBV6-1,TRBJ2-3,TRBD1,many,TGTGCCAGCAGGGACAGGGGGACCTCTGGAGATACGCAGTATTTT,CASRDRGTSGDTQYF
TRBV5-1,TRBJ2-3,.,many,TGCGCCAGTACGGACACCGGAGGGGCAGATACGCAGTATTTT,CASTDTGGADTQYF
TRBV7-9,TRBJ2-3,.,many,TGTGCCAGCAGCTTAGCGGAGGGGACAGATACGCAGTATTTT,CASSLAEGTDTQYF
TRBV7-6,TRBJ2-2,TRBD2,many,TGTGCCACCCGACTTAGTGACAGCGGGGACACCGGGGAGCTGTTTTTT,CATRLSDSGDTGELFF